A selection of T cell receptor beta chains follows, all from one sample in a study of blood T cell repertoires in COVID-19. Profiling relied on immunoSEQ multiplex PCR, and the TCRdb table lists in-frame clones only, not all of them. This table holds 350,000 to 400,000 clones, roughly 90% found once. The sample taken for sequencing was peripheral blood. The receptors were gathered from a woman aged 60-70 years with COVID-19, enrolled during active disease. CDR3s include the opening cysteine and the closing phenylalanine or tryptophan. The D gene is left open where the match is weak.

-	TRBV19	TRBJ1-1	CASSIDRRRENTEAFF
TRBD1	TRBV6-5	TRBJ1-5	CASRADRVQPQHF
TRBD2	TRBV11-3	TRBJ2-3	CASSLGRLAAYTDTQYF
TRBD2	TRBV7-2	TRBJ2-1	CASSFVLAGYGEQFF
TRBD2	TRBV6-2/TRBV6-3	TRBJ2-1	CASSYDGGRGYNEQFF
-	TRBV4-1	TRBJ1-2	CASSQDKQQGYGYTF
-	TRBV10-3	TRBJ2-2	CAISESGQTNTGELFF
-	TRBV1	TRBJ1-2	CTSSQGGTGGYYGYTF
TRBD2	TRBV30	TRBJ2-1	CAWAGFRTSGGVNNEQFF
-	TRBV25-1	TRBJ1-5	CASLQPQHF
TRBD1	TRBV5-4	TRBJ1-1	CASSSGTAARSNTEAFF
-	TRBV6-1	TRBJ1-2	CASSEVDTADGYTF
TRBD1	TRBV5-4	TRBJ1-4	CASSLDRGTNEKLFF
TRBD2	TRBV18	TRBJ2-7	CASSATSGASYEQYF
-	TRBV6-4	TRBJ2-6	CASSRGRVSGANVLTF
TRBD1	TRBV5-1	TRBJ1-2	CASSRPTGGPPDGYTF
TRBD2	TRBV10-3	TRBJ2-5	CAISEKAGGQETQYF
-	TRBV6-5	TRBJ2-7	CASSYSIQGLGEQYF
-	TRBV7-8	TRBJ1-6	CASSRSSYNSPLHF
-	TRBV5-1	TRBJ1-5	CASSPASGQNQPQHF
TRBD2	TRBV7-3	TRBJ2-3	CASSVGLAGGTDTQYF
-	TRBV28	TRBJ1-2	CASSFPGLYGYTF
TRBD2	TRBV30	TRBJ2-1	CAWSVLAGGLNEQFF
TRBD2	TRBV13	TRBJ2-3	CASSFFGLAGAPREPTDTQYF
-	TRBV12-3/TRBV12-4	TRBJ1-1	CASLGGVNTEAFF
-	TRBV6-6	TRBJ1-3	CASSPTGAGNTIYF
-	TRBV9	TRBJ1-1	CASSSSGEVDTEAFF
TRBD1	TRBV14	TRBJ1-4	CASSKRQGATNEKLFF
-	TRBV5-4	TRBJ1-4	CASSNDISTNEKLFF
TRBD1	TRBV18	TRBJ1-5	CASSRDSLSNQPQHF
-	TRBV6-5	TRBJ1-5	CASLYSSGRQPQHF
-	TRBV5-8	TRBJ1-2	CASSFPNQAGYTF
-	TRBV3-1/TRBV3-2	TRBJ2-3	CASSQFLPTDTQYF
-	TRBV24-1	TRBJ2-3	CATSDRTGTDTQYF
-	TRBV29-1	TRBJ1-5	CSVAGAGQPQHF
-	TRBV5-6	TRBJ1-2	CASSLESVRYTF
TRBD1	TRBV6-2/TRBV6-3	TRBJ2-7	CASSYPGQGIYEQYF
-	TRBV7-9	TRBJ1-2	CASSPSGGRSSLRGYTF
TRBD1	TRBV19	TRBJ2-1	CASSTRGTGHNEQFF
TRBD1	TRBV10-1	TRBJ2-2	CASRQGMNTGELFF